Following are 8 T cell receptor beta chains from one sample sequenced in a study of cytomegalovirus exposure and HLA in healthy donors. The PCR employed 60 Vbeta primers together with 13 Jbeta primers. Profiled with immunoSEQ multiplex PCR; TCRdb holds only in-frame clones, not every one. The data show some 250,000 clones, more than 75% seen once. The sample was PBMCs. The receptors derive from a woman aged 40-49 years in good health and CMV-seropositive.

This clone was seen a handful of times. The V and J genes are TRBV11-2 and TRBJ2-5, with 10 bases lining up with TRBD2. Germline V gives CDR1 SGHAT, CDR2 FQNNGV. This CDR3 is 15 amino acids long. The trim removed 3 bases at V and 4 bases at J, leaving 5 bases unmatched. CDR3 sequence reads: CASSLQRGGGETQYF. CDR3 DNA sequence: TGTGCCAGCAGCTTGCAGCGGGGGGGAGGAGAGACCCAGTACTTC.

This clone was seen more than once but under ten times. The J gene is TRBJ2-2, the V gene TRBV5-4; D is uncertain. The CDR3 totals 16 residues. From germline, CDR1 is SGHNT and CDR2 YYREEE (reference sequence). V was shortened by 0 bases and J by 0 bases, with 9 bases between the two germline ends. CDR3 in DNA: TGTGCCAGCAGCTTGGGGCAGTCTTCGAACACCGGGGAGCTGTTTTTT. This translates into CASSLGQSSNTGELFF.

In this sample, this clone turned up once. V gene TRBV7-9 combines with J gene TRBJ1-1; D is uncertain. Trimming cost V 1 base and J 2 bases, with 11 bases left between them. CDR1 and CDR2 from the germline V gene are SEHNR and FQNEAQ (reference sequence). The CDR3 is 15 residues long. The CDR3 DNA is TGTGCCAGCAGCTTAGGCGGGGTCGTCAACACTGAAGCTTTCTTT. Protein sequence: CASSLGGVVNTEAFF.

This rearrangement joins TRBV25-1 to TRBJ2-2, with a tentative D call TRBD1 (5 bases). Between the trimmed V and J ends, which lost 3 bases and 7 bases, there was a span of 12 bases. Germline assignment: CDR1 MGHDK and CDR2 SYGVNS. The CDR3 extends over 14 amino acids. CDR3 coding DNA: TGTGCCAGCAGTGAGATAGGGGCGGTCGGGGAGCTGTTTTTT. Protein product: CASSEIGAVGELFF.

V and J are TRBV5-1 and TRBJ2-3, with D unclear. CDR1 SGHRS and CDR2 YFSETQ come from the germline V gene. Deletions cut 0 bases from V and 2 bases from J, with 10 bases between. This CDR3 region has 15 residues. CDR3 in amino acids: CASSLDPQLTDTQYF. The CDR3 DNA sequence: TGCGCCAGCAGCTTGGACCCACAGCTCACAGATACGCAGTATTTT.

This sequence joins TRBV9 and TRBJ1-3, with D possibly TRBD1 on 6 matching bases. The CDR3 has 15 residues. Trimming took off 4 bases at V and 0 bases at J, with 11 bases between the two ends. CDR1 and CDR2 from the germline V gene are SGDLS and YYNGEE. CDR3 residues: CASSRIQGSGNTIYF. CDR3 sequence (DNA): TGTGCCAGCAGCAGGATACAGGGCTCTGGAAACACCATATATTTT. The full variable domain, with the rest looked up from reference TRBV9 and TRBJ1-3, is DSGVTQTPKHLITATGQRVTLRCSPRSGDLSVYWYQQSLDQGLQFLIQYYNGEERAKGNILERFSAQQFPDLHSELNLSSLELGDSALYFCASSRIQGSGNTIYFGEGSWLTVV.

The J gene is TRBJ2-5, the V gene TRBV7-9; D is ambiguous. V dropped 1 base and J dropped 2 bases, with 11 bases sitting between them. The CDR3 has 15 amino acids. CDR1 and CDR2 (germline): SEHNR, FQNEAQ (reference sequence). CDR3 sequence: CASSLGKLLQETQYF. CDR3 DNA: TGTGCCAGCAGCTTAGGAAAGTTGCTACAAGAGACCCAGTACTTC.

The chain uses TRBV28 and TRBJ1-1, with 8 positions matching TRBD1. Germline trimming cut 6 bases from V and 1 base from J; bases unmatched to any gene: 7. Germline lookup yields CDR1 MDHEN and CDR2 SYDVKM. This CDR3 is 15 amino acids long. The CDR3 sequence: CASRRAGTGNTEAFF. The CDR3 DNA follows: TGTGCCAGCAGACGGGCCGGGACAGGGAACACTGAAGCTTTCTTT.